This TCR beta chain appears in the sequencing data of a study of T cell responses to AZD1222 COVID-19 vaccine. On this clone: Its antigen remains unidentified.

This table comes from immunoSEQ multiplex PCR, and its TCRdb copy is limited to in-frame clones, with some not included. The repertoire consists of tens of thousands of clones, with roughly 84% occurring once and the leading ten covering approximately 22%. With 4 bases removed from V and 1 base from J, the gap between germline ends came to 11 bases. The CDR3 spans 15 residues. Germline V CDR1 and CDR2: LGHDT, YNNKEL (reference sequence). The study, taken as a whole, reports: The study sampled repertoires only after the peak T cell response. The donors showed a predominance of white British ancestry and of females, with possible underestimation of clonal diversity. The study found Spike-specific TCR breadth and depth rose after two AZD1222 doses.

The TCR comes from an adult in good health. The starting material was peripheral blood, obtained on day 0 of MenACWY control vaccination. The chain combines TRBV3-1 (or the pseudogene TRBV3-2) with TRBJ2-1; D is possibly TRBD2 (6 bases). The CDR3 loop is CASSRGRFSYNEQFF. The CDR3 nucleotides read TGTGCCAGCAGCCGGGGGAGGTTTTCCTACAATGAGCAGTTCTTC.